This paragraph covers one T cell receptor (beta chain) sequence. Followed over time, Seattle patients had been enrolled while infection was active. The table came from immunoSEQ multiplex PCR; TCRdb's copy has only in-frame clones and leaves some out. The data hold 150,000 to 200,000 clones, with over 65% observed a single time. Germline-derived CDR1 and CDR2 are SNHLY and FYNNEI. The CDR3 spans 14 residues. The V segment lost 7 bases and the J segment 9 bases; nucleotides outside the gene matches: 7. The sample is drawn from a study of blood T cell repertoires in COVID-19. On the study more broadly: Samples taken during acute and convalescent COVID-19 were collected in the United States, Italy and Spain. PBMCs, B-cell-depleted T cells, or T cells were the source of the cDNA or gDNA that made up the material.

The V and J genes are TRBV2 and TRBJ1-6; 9 bases agree with TRBD1. Sequencing was carried out using peripheral blood. The clonotype was recovered from a person aged 70 to 85 with COVID-19, enrolled during active disease. The CDR3 coding sequence is TGTGCCAGCAAGGGGGGGACAGGGACTTCACCCCTCCACTTT. Amino acids: CASKGGTGTSPLHF.